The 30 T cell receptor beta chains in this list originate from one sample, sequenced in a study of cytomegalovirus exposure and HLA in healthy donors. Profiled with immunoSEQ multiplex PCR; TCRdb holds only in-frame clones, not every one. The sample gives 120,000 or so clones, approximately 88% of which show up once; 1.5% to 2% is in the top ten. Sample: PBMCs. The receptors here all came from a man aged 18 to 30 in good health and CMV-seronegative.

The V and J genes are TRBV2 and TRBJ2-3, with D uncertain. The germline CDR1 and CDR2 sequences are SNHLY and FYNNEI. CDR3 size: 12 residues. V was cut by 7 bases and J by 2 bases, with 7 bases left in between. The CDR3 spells CASTQDTDTQYF. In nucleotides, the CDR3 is TGTGCCAGCACCCAGGACACAGATACGCAGTATTTT.

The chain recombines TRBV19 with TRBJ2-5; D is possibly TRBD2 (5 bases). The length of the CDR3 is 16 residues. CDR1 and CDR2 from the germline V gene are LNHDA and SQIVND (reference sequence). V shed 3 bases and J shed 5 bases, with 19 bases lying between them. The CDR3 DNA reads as TGTGCCAGTAGTATTGGCTCTTTCGAGGGCGCGGAGACCCAGTACTTC. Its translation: CASSIGSFEGAETQYF.

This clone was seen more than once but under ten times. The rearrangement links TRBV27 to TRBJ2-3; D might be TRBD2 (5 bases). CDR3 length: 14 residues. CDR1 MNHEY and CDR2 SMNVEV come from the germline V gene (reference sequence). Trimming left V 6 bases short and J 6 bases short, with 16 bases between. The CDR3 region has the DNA TGTGCCAGCAGAGACCGGTCGGGGTGGGATACGCAGTATTTT. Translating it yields CASRDRSGWDTQYF.

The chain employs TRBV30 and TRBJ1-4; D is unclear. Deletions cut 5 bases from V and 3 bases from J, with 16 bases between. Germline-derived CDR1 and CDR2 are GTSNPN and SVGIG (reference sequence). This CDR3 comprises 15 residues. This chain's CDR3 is CAWLRNPGSNEKLFF. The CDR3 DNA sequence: TGTGCCTGGCTCAGGAACCCGGGGTCTAATGAAAAACTGTTTTTT.

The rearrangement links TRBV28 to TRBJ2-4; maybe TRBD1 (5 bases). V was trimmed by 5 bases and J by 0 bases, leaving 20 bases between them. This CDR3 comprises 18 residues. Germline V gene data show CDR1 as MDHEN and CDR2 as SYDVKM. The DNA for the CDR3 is TGTGCCAGCAGTCCCCGGCTGGGGCCCCGTATAGCCAAAAACATTCAGTACTTC. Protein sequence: CASSPRLGPRIAKNIQYF.

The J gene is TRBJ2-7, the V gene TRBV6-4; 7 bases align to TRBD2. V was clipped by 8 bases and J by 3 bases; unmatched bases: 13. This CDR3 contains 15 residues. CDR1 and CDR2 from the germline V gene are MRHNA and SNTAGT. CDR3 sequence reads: CASPVVRREHYEQYF. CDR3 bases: TGTGCCAGCCCCGTGGTTCGGCGGGAGCACTACGAGCAGTACTTC.

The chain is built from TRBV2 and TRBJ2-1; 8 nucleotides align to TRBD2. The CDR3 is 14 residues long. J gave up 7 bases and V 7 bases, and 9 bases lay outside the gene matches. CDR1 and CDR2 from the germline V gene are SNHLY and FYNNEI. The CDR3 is CASTEAGATNEQFF. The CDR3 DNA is TGTGCCAGCACCGAAGCGGGAGCGACGAATGAGCAGTTCTTC.

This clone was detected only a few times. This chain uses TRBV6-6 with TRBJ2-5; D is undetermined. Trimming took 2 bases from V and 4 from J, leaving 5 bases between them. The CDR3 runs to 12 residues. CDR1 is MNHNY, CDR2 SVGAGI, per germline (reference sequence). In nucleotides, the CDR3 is TGTGCCAGCAGTTACAATATAGAGACCCAGTACTTC. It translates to CASSYNIETQYF.

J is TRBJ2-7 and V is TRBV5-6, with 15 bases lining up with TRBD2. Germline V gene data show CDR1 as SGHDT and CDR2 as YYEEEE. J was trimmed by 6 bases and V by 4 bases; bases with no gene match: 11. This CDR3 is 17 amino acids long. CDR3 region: CASSPGLAGGFLGEQYF. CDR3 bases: TGTGCCAGCAGCCCGGGACTAGCGGGAGGATTTCTAGGCGAGCAGTACTTC.

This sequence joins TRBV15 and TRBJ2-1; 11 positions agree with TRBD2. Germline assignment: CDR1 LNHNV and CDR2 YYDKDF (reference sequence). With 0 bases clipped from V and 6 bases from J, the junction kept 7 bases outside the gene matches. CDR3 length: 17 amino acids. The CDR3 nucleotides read TGTGCCACCAGCAGAGATTCTGTACTAGCGGGGGCCAATGAGCAGTTCTTC. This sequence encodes CATSRDSVLAGANEQFF.

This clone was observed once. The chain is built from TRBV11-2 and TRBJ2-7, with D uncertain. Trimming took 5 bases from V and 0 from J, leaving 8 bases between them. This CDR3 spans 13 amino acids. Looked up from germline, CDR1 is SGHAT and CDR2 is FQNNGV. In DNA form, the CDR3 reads TGTGCCAGCAGCCCAACTAACTCCTACGAGCAGTACTTC. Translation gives CASSPTNSYEQYF. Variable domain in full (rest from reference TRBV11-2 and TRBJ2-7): EAGVAQSPRYKIIEKRQSVAFWCNPISGHATLYWYQQILGQGPKLLIQFQNNGVVDDSQLPKDRFSAERLKGVDSTLKIQPAKLEDSAVYLCASSPTNSYEQYFGPGTRLTVT.

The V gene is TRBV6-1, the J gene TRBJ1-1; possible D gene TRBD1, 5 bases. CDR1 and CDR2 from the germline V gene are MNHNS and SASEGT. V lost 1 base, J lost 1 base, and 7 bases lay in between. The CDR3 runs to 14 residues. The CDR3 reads CASSEVTANTEAFF. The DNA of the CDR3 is TGTGCCAGCAGTGAAGTGACAGCGAACACTGAAGCTTTCTTT.

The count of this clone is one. CDR3 nucleotide sequence: TGCGCCAGCAGCTTAGGGGTACTAGCGGGAGTCCCAGATACGCAGTATTTT. Residues: CASSLGVLAGVPDTQYF. The rearrangement links TRBV5-1 to TRBJ2-3; TRBD2 agrees at 11 bases. Trimming at V came to 2 bases and at J to 4 bases, leaving 9 bases not matched to a gene. Germline CDR1 SGHRS, CDR2 YFSETQ. The CDR3 extends over 17 amino acids.

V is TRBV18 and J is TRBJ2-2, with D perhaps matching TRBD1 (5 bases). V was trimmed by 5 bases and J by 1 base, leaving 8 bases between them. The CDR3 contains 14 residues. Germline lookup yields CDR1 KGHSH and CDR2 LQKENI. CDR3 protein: CASSSDRNTGELFF. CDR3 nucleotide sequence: TGTGCCAGCTCATCTGACAGGAACACCGGGGAGCTGTTTTTT.

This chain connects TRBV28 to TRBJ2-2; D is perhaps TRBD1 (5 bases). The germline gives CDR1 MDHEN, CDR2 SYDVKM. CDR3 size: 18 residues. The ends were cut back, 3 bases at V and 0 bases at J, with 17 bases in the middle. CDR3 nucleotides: TGTGCCAGCAGTTTGATCCTAGGGGTTTTCGCGAACACCGGGGAGCTGTTTTTT. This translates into CASSLILGVFANTGELFF.

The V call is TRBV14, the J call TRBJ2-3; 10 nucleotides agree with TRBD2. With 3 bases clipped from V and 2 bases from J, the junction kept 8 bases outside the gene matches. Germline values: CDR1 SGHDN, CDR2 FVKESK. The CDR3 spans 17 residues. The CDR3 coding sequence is TGTGCCAGCAGCCACGACAAACTAGCGGGGAACACAGATACGCAGTATTTT. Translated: CASSHDKLAGNTDTQYF.

Here the CDR3 DNA reads TGTGCCAGCAGTTACCCTACAGGCGATTCACCCCTCCACTTT. Translating gives CASSYPTGDSPLHF. V gene TRBV6-5 combines with J gene TRBJ1-6; perhaps TRBD1 as D (5 bases). The CDR3 has 14 amino acids. Germline CDR1 and CDR2: MNHEY and SVGAGI. V shed 2 bases and J shed 8 bases, with 10 bases lying between them.

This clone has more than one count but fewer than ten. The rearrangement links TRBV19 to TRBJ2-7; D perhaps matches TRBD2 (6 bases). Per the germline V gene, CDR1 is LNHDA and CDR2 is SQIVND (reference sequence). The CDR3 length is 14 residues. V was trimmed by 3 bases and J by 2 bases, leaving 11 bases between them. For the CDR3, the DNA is TGTGCCAGTAGTATGACAAGGAGGGCCTACGAGCAGTACTTC. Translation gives CASSMTRRAYEQYF.

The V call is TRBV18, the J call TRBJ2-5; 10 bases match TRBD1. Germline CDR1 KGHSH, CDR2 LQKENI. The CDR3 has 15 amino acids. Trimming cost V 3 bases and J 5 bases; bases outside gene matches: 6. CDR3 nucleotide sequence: TGTGCCAGCTCACCGACGACAGGGGGCGGTGAGACCCAGTACTTC. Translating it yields CASSPTTGGGETQYF.

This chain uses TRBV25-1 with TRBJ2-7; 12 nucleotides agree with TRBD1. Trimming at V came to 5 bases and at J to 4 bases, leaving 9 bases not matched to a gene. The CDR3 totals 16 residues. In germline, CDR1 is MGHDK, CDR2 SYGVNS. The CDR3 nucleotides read TGTGCCAGCAGTAAGGGACAGGGGGCAGCGTGGTACGAGCAGTACTTC. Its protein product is CASSKGQGAAWYEQYF.

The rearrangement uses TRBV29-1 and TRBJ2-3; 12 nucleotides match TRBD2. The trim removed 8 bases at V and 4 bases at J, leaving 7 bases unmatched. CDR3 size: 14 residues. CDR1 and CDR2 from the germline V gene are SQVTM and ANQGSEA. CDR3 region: CSTRTSGVSDTQYF. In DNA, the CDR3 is TGCAGCACAAGGACTAGCGGGGTCTCAGATACGCAGTATTTT.

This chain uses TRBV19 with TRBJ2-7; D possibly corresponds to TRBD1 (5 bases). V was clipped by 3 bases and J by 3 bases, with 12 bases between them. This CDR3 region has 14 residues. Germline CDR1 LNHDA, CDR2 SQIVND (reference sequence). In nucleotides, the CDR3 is TGTGCCAGTAGTATTCTGGTAGGGGTCTACGAGCAGTACTTC. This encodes CASSILVGVYEQYF.

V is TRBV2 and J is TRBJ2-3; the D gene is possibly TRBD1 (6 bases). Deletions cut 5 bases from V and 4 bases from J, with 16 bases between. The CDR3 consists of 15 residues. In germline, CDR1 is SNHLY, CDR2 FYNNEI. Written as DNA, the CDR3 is TGTGCCAGCAGTCTTAACGGACAGTCGGCAGATACGCAGTATTTT. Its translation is CASSLNGQSADTQYF.

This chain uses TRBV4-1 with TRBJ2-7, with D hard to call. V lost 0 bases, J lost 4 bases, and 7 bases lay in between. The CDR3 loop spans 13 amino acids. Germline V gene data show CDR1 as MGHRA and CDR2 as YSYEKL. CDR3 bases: TGCGCCAGCAGCCAAGAAAATCCTTACGAGCAGTACTTC. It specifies CASSQENPYEQYF.

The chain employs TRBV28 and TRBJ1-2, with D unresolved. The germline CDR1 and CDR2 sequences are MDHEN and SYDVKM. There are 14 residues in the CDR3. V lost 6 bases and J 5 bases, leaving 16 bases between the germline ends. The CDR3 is CASRTNVRIYGYTF. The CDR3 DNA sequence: TGTGCCAGCAGAACGAACGTGAGGATTTATGGCTACACCTTC.

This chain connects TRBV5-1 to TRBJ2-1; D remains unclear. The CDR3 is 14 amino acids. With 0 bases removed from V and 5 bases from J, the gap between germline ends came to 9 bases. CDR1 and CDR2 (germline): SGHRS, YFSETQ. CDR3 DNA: TGCGCCAGCAGCTTGGCCAATAGAAACAATGAGCAGTTCTTC. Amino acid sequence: CASSLANRNNEQFF.

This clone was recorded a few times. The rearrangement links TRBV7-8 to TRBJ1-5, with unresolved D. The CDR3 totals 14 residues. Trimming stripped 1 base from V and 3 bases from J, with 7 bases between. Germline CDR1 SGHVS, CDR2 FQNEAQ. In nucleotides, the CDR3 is TGTGCCAGCAGCTTAGACAGTACCAATCAGCCCCAGCATTTT. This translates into CASSLDSTNQPQHF.

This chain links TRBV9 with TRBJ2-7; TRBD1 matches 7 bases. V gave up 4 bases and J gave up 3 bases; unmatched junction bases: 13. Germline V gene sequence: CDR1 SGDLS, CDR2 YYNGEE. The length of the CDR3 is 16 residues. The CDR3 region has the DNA TGTGCCAGCAGCCCGGCCTTAGGGACAGACGTCTACGAGCAGTACTTC. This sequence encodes CASSPALGTDVYEQYF.

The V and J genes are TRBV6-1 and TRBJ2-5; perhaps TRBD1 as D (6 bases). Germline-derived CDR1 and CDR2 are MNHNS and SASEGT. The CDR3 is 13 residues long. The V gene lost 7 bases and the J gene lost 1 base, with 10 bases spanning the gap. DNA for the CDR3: TGTGCCAGCACGAGGACAGTCCAAGAGACCCAGTACTTC. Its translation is CASTRTVQETQYF.

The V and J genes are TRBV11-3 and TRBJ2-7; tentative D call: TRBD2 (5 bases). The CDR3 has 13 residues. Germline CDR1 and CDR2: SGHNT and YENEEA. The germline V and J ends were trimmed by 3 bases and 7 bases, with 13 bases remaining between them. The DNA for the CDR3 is TGTGCCAGCAGCTTGGGCGGTCCGGGGGAGCAGTACTTC. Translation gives CASSLGGPGEQYF.